This TCR beta chain was retrieved from a study of blood T cell repertoires in COVID-19 (dated by TCRdb to the early 2020s). Context from the whole study: Samples from collaborators originated in the United States, Italy and Spain and spanned both the acute and convalescent phases of COVID-19. Subjects who had been exposed to COVID-19, were actively infected with it, or had recovered from it provided the deeply sampled blood TCRbeta repertoires that made up the dataset. The samples were drawn from the first 160 participants of the ongoing ImmuneRACE study and from over 950 subjects provided by 6 global collaborators. A freely available public database, intended as a resource for researchers studying the immune response to SARS-CoV-2, is where the repertoires were released. The material from the prospective study consisted of cDNA or gDNA derived from T cells, B-cell-depleted T cells, or PBMCs. Sample metadata almost always included a de-identified subject ID, COVID-19 status, age in years and sex. Where available, HLA class I and class II types were obtained from metadata supplied by the sample provider rather than from assay-based typing. Study-level results and caveats: The amount of clinical and demographic metadata varied by source and participant and was provided uncurated.

V is trimmed back by 10 bases and J by 4 bases, and the junction contains 6 bases that no gene match accounts for. Inclusive of the bounding cysteine and phenylalanine, the CDR3 is 12 residues long. Just CDR3 DNA is preserved here, 36 bases in frame from base 1. According to the germline V gene, CDR1 reads SGHVS and CDR2 reads FQNEAQ. As regards this clone: Its antigen is not yet known. There are no base qualities to consult, and no much larger clone falls within one base.

The immunoSEQ Assay, a bias-controlled multiplex PCR, was used to amplify TCRbeta CDR3 regions from genomic DNA. Per the source publication's procedure: Nucleated cell counts per sample were estimated from amplification of reference gene primers within the assay. To quantify the absolute abundance of each unique TCRbeta CDR3 rearrangement, sequence reads were collapsed and filtered. For each sample, productive Simpson clonality was calculated by taking the square root of Simpson's diversity index across productive rearrangements. Entries here come from immuneACCESS through TCRdb and include only in-frame sequences with V and J called. Some clones fail to appear in such tables; in the studies checked, an unresolved V gene covers under half of the shortfall, and the cause of the remainder is unknown. D and trimming were read from the DNA, whereas the V and J calls and clone size are those reported in that table. The sample data list a few hundred thousand clones, and around 90% of these were observed just once. Of the sample, approximately 0.8% falls within the top ten clones.

Each collaborating institution followed its own protocols to collect whole blood in K2EDTA tubes. For TCRbeta analysis, collaborators shipped samples in one of three forms: frozen whole blood, isolated PBMCs, or DNA extracted from either of those sample types. This receptor was identified in a woman aged 25-40 years with acute or convalescent COVID-19. Here the chain combines TRBV7-8 and TRBJ2-5, with TRBD2 matching 7 junction bases. The sample taken for sequencing was peripheral blood. The CDR3 corresponds to CATAGVGETQYF. The sequenced DNA: TGTGCCACCGCGGGAGTCGGAGAGACCCAGTACTTC. Extended through the reference TRBV7-8 and TRBJ2-5 proteins, this CDR3 yields the full variable domain: GAGVSQSPRYKVAKRGQDVALRCDPISGHVSLFWYQQALGQGPEFLTYFQNEAQLDKSGLPSDRFFAERPEGSVSTLKIQRTQQEDSAVYLCATAGVGETQYFGPGTRLLVL.